The next 30 T cell receptor beta chains were all read from a single sample in a study of shared clonotypes between healthy human individuals. This table comes from immunoSEQ multiplex PCR, and its TCRdb copy is limited to in-frame clones, with some not included. The sample has about 680,000 clones, 74% seen once. Input material: memory CD4+ T cells sorted from blood. Subset denoted: CD45RA-negative fraction. These TCRs come from a woman younger than 45 in good health.

This chain uses TRBV2 with TRBJ1-3, with D unresolved. Germline V gene lookup returns CDR1 SNHLY and CDR2 FYNNEI. The CDR3 extends over 15 amino acids. The V end lost 7 bases, the J end lost 0 bases, and 13 bases lay between the germline ends. CDR3 region: CASTRWAFSGNTIYF. The CDR3 DNA follows: TGTGCCAGCACGAGGTGGGCATTCTCTGGAAACACCATATATTTT.

This clone was seen a handful of times. The CDR3 here is CASSETAGIHGYTF. The CDR3 DNA follows: TGTGCCAGCAGTGAAACGGCAGGTATTCATGGCTACACCTTC. V and J are TRBV25-1 and TRBJ1-2; D gene unclear. The CDR3 totals 14 residues. The V gene lost 2 bases and the J gene lost 6 bases, with 13 bases spanning the gap. Germline V lookup: CDR1 MGHDK, CDR2 SYGVNS.

J is TRBJ2-7 and V is TRBV28; no clear D. Germline V gives CDR1 MDHEN, CDR2 SYDVKM. The ends were cut back, 3 bases at V and 3 bases at J, with 15 bases in the middle. The CDR3 covers 15 residues. The CDR3 is CASSFSFVSSYEQYF. Here the CDR3 DNA reads TGTGCCAGCAGTTTTTCCTTTGTCTCGAGCTACGAGCAGTACTTC.

The chain uses TRBV28 and TRBJ2-1; unclear D gene. The germline V gene has CDR1 MDHEN and CDR2 SYDVKM. Between the trimmed V and J ends, which lost 4 bases and 4 bases, there was a span of 2 bases. The CDR3 runs 11 residues. The CDR3 spells CASSWYNEQFF. CDR3 in DNA: TGTGCCAGCAGTTGGTACAATGAGCAGTTCTTC.

The chain joins TRBV28 to TRBJ2-2, with D possibly TRBD2 on 6 matching bases. Trimming shortened V by 7 bases and J by 9 bases, and 12 bases separated the two germline ends. Germline CDR1 reads MDHEN; CDR2 reads SYDVKM. The CDR3 length is 12 residues. CDR3 in DNA: TGTGCCAGCAACGCGGGGAGAAGGGAGCTGTTTTTT. Translation: CASNAGRRELFF.

The chain employs TRBV15 and TRBJ2-5; D not certain. CDR3 size: 14 residues. Looked up from germline, CDR1 is LNHNV and CDR2 is YYDKDF (reference sequence). The V end lost 1 base, the J end lost 1 base, and 7 bases lay between the germline ends. In DNA, the CDR3 is TGTGCCACCAGCAGAGCACACAGCCAAGAGACCCAGTACTTC. This codes for CATSRAHSQETQYF.

The chain couples TRBV27 to TRBJ2-7; possible D gene TRBD2, 5 bases. This CDR3 has 15 amino acids. Trimming shortened V by 0 bases and J by 0 bases, and 9 bases separated the two germline ends. Germline lookup yields CDR1 MNHEY and CDR2 SMNVEV (reference sequence). The CDR3 is CASSLSPGSSYEQYF. The DNA of the CDR3 is TGTGCCAGCAGTTTATCCCCGGGAAGCTCCTACGAGCAGTACTTC.

The rearrangement uses TRBV5-3 and TRBJ1-3; D remains unclear. TRBV5-3 is reported as an ORF; its role is uncertain. The length of the CDR3 is 15 residues. Trimming stripped 2 bases from V and 2 bases from J, with 11 bases between. CDR3 sequence: CARSFPNPAGNTIYF. CDR3 bases: TGTGCCAGAAGCTTTCCTAATCCGGCTGGAAACACCATATATTTT.

Only one count was recorded for this clone. The chain employs TRBV6-6 and TRBJ2-1; 9 bases align to TRBD1. This CDR3 is 15 amino acids long. Unmatched junction bases numbered 9, after V lost 5 bases and J lost 7 bases. Germline values: CDR1 MNHNY, CDR2 SVGAGI (reference sequence). CDR3: CASSRPGQGVNEQFF. The CDR3 nucleotides read TGTGCCAGCAGTCGGCCGGGACAGGGTGTTAATGAGCAGTTCTTC.

V gene TRBV4-1 combines with J gene TRBJ1-3; D unresolved. CDR1 is MGHRA, CDR2 YSYEKL, per germline. This CDR3 contains 12 residues. Trimming pared 3 bases from V and 4 bases from J, leaving 4 bases between. The CDR3 DNA follows: TGCGCCAGCAGCCATATAGGAAACACCATATATTTT. This gives the protein CASSHIGNTIYF.

The rearrangement links TRBV29-1 to TRBJ2-2, with D perhaps matching TRBD1 or TRBD2 (5 bases each). This CDR3 is built from 16 residues. The V gene lost 6 bases and the J gene lost 1 base, with 18 bases spanning the gap. Germline V lookup: CDR1 SQVTM, CDR2 ANQGSEA. CDR3: CSVGVGAAVNTGELFF. Written as DNA, the CDR3 is TGCAGCGTGGGGGTAGGAGCGGCAGTGAACACCGGGGAGCTGTTTTTT.

This chain joins TRBV9 and TRBJ2-3; D call uncertain. CDR1 is SGDLS, CDR2 YYNGEE, per germline. Between the trimmed V and J ends, which lost 4 bases and 7 bases, there was a span of 16 bases. The CDR3 is made up of 14 amino acids. CDR3 sequence reads: CASSPTAPTHTQYF. The CDR3 region has the DNA TGTGCCAGCAGCCCGACCGCTCCCACCCATACGCAGTATTTT.

This clone occurred a few times. The rearrangement links TRBV30 to TRBJ2-7, with D possibly matching TRBD2 (5 bases). The CDR3 runs to 12 residues. V was clipped by 8 bases and J by 5 bases, with 16 bases between them. From germline, CDR1 is GTSNPN and CDR2 SVGIG (reference sequence). CDR3 loop: CATEGWPDEQYF. CDR3 nucleotides: TGTGCCACCGAGGGTTGGCCGGACGAGCAGTACTTC. Together with reference TRBV30 and TRBJ2-7, the CDR3 gives the full variable domain: SQTIHQWPATLVQPVGSPLSLECTVEGTSNPNLYWYRQAAGRGLQLLFYSVGIGQISSEVPQNLSASRPQDRQFILSSKKLLLSDSGFYLCATEGWPDEQYFGPGTRLTVT.

This clone was counted a few times. The CDR3 here is CASGQSREGIYTF. The CDR3 DNA reads TGTGCCAGCGGCCAATCCCGTGAAGGAATCTACACCTTC. This chain joins TRBV28 and TRBJ1-2; D remains unclear. The CDR3 totals 13 residues. V lost 8 bases and J 10 bases, leaving 20 bases between the germline ends. Germline CDR1 MDHEN, CDR2 SYDVKM.

The CDR3 sequence is CASSGPTTLAKNIQYF. The CDR3 coding sequence is TGTGCCAGCAGTGGTCCGACAACGCTAGCCAAAAACATTCAGTACTTC. The chain employs TRBV28 and TRBJ2-4; D call uncertain. Germline CDR1 is MDHEN and CDR2 is SYDVKM. V lost 5 bases and J lost 0, with 14 bases in between. CDR3 length equals 16 residues.

V gene TRBV5-1 combines with J gene TRBJ2-3; 11 bases line up with TRBD2. CDR1 is SGHRS, CDR2 YFSETQ, per germline. V gave up 3 bases and J gave up 0 bases; unmatched junction bases: 12. This CDR3 contains 19 residues. The CDR3 sequence is CASSYTGTSGSLSTDTQYF. CDR3 in DNA: TGCGCCAGCAGCTATACCGGGACTAGCGGTTCCCTTAGCACAGATACGCAGTATTTT.

V usage is TRBV5-1 and J usage is TRBJ1-1; unclear D gene. V dropped 5 bases and J dropped 3 bases, with 11 bases sitting between them. The germline V gene encodes CDR1 SGHRS and CDR2 YFSETQ. The CDR3 is 13 residues long. CDR3 in amino acids: CASRPRRHTEAFF. The CDR3, as DNA: TGCGCCAGCAGACCCAGGCGCCACACTGAAGCTTTCTTT.

This clone was counted a few times. The chain employs TRBV27 and TRBJ2-6; D might be TRBD1 (5 bases). This CDR3 is 17 amino acids long. Germline V gene sequence: CDR1 MNHEY, CDR2 SMNVEV (reference sequence). V shed 4 bases and J shed 5 bases, with 18 bases lying between them. The DNA of the CDR3 is TGTGCCAGCAGTTCCCCGACACGGCCAGGGAGGGCCAACGTCCTGACTTTC. As protein: CASSSPTRPGRANVLTF.

V and J are TRBV6-1 and TRBJ1-5; 8 bases match TRBD1. Trimming took 3 bases from V and 7 from J; bases not matched to a gene: 5. Germline V gives CDR1 MNHNS, CDR2 SASEGT. The CDR3 contains 14 residues. CDR3 DNA: TGTGCCAGCAGTGAGGACAGGGAAGACCAGCCCCAGCATTTT. Residues: CASSEDREDQPQHF.

The chain has TRBV2 and TRBJ2-2, with TRBD2 identical over 9 bases. The V segment lost 4 bases and the J segment 1 base; nucleotides outside the gene matches: 1. The germline gives CDR1 SNHLY, CDR2 FYNNEI. The CDR3 covers 15 residues. Here the CDR3 DNA reads TGTGCCAGCAGTGGACTAGCGGTGAACACCGGGGAGCTGTTTTTT. Protein: CASSGLAVNTGELFF.

V and J are TRBV19 and TRBJ1-1, with D perhaps TRBD1 (6 bases). Germline assignment: CDR1 LNHDA and CDR2 SQIVND (reference sequence). This CDR3 has 14 amino acids. V was trimmed by 5 bases and J by 4 bases, leaving 14 bases between them. As DNA, the CDR3 is TGTGCCAGTAGTCAACAGGGTGTAGGCACTGAAGCTTTCTTT. Its translation is CASSQQGVGTEAFF.

The chain has TRBV4-2 and TRBJ2-5; 12 bases align to TRBD2. The CDR3 runs to 16 residues. Germline V lookup: CDR1 LGHNA, CDR2 YNFKEQ. J gave up 11 bases and V 5 bases, and 15 bases lay outside the gene matches. CDR3 sequence (DNA): TGTGCCAGCAGCTCCAGCCAGACTAGCGGGAGTCTTGTGCAGTACTTC. This translates into CASSSSQTSGSLVQYF.

The chain uses TRBV5-1 and TRBJ2-3; TRBD2 matches 9 bases. The CDR3 contains 15 residues. V was clipped by 4 bases and J by 1 base; unmatched bases: 4. Germline lookup yields CDR1 SGHRS and CDR2 YFSETQ. The CDR3 DNA reads TGCGCCAGCAGCATTACTAGCGGGCGCACAGATACGCAGTATTTT. This translates into CASSITSGRTDTQYF.

The chain carries TRBV27 and TRBJ1-2, with TRBD1 matching over 10 bases. Germline V gives CDR1 MNHEY, CDR2 SMNVEV (reference sequence). V was pared by 5 bases and J by 8 bases, with 2 bases of the junction left unmatched. The CDR3 contains 12 residues. The CDR3, as DNA: TGTGCCAGCAGTGACAGGGGGCGAGGCTACACCTTC. Its translation: CASSDRGRGYTF.

This clone was seen ten or more times. This chain links TRBV18 with TRBJ2-7, with 11 bases identical to TRBD2. Unmatched junction bases numbered 12, after V lost 5 bases and J lost 0 bases. The CDR3 sequence is 18 residues long. Germline V gene data show CDR1 as KGHSH and CDR2 as LQKENI. Here the CDR3 DNA reads TGTGCCAGCTCAGGCCTAGCGGGAGGCCCTCGAGGCTCCTACGAGCAGTACTTC. This encodes CASSGLAGGPRGSYEQYF.

The genes are TRBV7-3 and TRBJ2-2; D is possibly TRBD1 (5 bases). Germline V gene sequence: CDR1 SGHTA, CDR2 FQGTGA. Trimming pared 5 bases from V and 3 bases from J, leaving 16 bases between. The CDR3 consists of 16 residues. The CDR3 coding sequence is TGTGCCAGCAGCCCCGCTCAGGGCCCCTACACCGGGGAGCTGTTTTTT. Its translation is CASSPAQGPYTGELFF.

V and J are TRBV6-5 and TRBJ2-5; D is undetermined. The CDR3 loop spans 12 amino acids. V lost 0 bases, J lost 9 bases, and 8 bases lay in between. CDR1 and CDR2 (germline): MNHEY, SVGAGI. The CDR3 sequence is CASSYSSDAQYF. The CDR3 bases are TGTGCCAGCAGTTACTCTTCGGATGCCCAGTACTTC.

The genes are TRBV19 and TRBJ2-2, with 10 bases fitting TRBD2. The germline gives CDR1 LNHDA, CDR2 SQIVND (reference sequence). V was clipped by 5 bases and J by 5 bases; unmatched bases: 5. The length of the CDR3 is 15 residues. The CDR3 spells CASSRASGSTGELFF. CDR3 bases: TGTGCCAGTAGTCGGGCTAGCGGGAGTACCGGGGAGCTGTTTTTT.

Remarks on this clone: One base separates it from a far larger clone, so it is likely a read error. The chain has TRBV29-1 and TRBJ2-5; 9 bases line up with TRBD2. The CDR3 covers 14 residues. The ends lost 7 bases at V and 4 bases at J; junction bases unmatched: 10. In germline, CDR1 is SQVTM, CDR2 ANQGSEA. CDR3 protein: CSGRTGGRGETQYF. The CDR3 DNA sequence: TGCAGCGGCAGGACTGGCGGGAGGGGAGAGACCCAGTACTTC.

In its sample, this clone was seen a few times. The chain employs TRBV6-5 and TRBJ2-7; D is possibly TRBD2 (6 bases). V was cut by 7 bases and J by 2 bases, with 12 bases left in between. The CDR3 is 13 residues long. CDR1 and CDR2 from the germline V gene are MNHEY and SVGAGI. In DNA, the CDR3 is TGTGCCAGCACCAGGAGGGGTCCCTACGAGCAGTACTTC. Amino acid sequence: CASTRRGPYEQYF.